The sequence of this T cell receptor beta chain was determined in a study of T cell repertoires in cytomegalovirus infection. TCRdb analysed the reads with MiXCR anew, one entry per CDR3 protein. In the table there are 150,000 to 200,000 distinct CDR3 sequences, 28% of which are singletons. This clonotype was observed many times. At one end the junction does not follow the germline gene, possibly because of a read error. This receptor was taken from a human donor in good health (CMV status not recorded). Some clones in this sample may be carry-over from other donors' samples. What was sequenced was PBMCs.

The CDR3 DNA sequence: TGTGCCAGCAGCTCACGTGGGGAGGATATGCAGTATTTT. Translation: CASSSRGEDMQYF. V is TRBV7-2 and J is TRBJ2-3; D possibly corresponds to TRBD2 (6 bases). Looked up from germline, CDR1 is SGHTA and CDR2 is FQGNSA. The CDR3 length is 13 residues.